The TCR beta chain under discussion was sequenced for a study of cytomegalovirus exposure and HLA in healthy donors. CDR3 length: 12 residues. Germline V gene lookup returns CDR1 MNHEY and CDR2 SVGAGI. PCR used 60 Vbeta primers and 13 Jbeta primers. The data were produced by immunoSEQ multiplex PCR, yet TCRdb's version contains in-frame clones alone and is incomplete. The sample includes roughly 100,000 clones, about 70% of them seen just once. Sequencing input: PBMCs. The genes are TRBV6-5 and TRBJ2-3, with TRBD2 identical over 12 bases. The receptor comes from a young man in good health and CMV-seronegative. The CDR3 here is CATSGSEDTQYF. Written as DNA, the CDR3 is TGTGCGACTAGCGGGAGTGAGGATACGCAGTATTTT.